The rows below give T cell receptor beta chains drawn from one sample of a study of CD8 T cells in ankylosing spondylitis. MiXCR was run by TCRdb on the 5' RACE reads, yielding one entry per CDR3 protein. The profile covers 800,000 to 900,000 distinct CDR3 sequences, with about 11% appearing a single time and 0.51% taken by the ten largest. The sample consisted of blood, either unsorted or a sorted T cell fraction (not recorded which). All receptors come from a male donor with ankylosing spondylitis. Both conserved end residues are part of each CDR3. Each record gives: D gene, clone size, V gene, J gene, CDR3 protein, CDR3 DNA. D genes are given only for firm matches. Expanded clones are given a class, and other clones once, few, many or no size at all.

D gene: TRBD2
clone size: few
V gene: TRBV2
J gene: TRBJ2-5
CDR3 protein: CAGQREIQETQYF
CDR3 DNA: TGTGCCGGCCAGCGGGAGATTCAAGAGACCCAGTACTTC

D gene: TRBD2
clone size: NA
V gene: TRBV12-3/TRBV12-4
J gene: TRBJ2-3
CDR3 protein: CASRPGLAGYTDTQYF
CDR3 DNA: TGTGCCAGCAGACCGGGACTAGCGGGATACACAGATACGCAGTATTTT

D gene: NA
clone size: few
V gene: TRBV20-1
J gene: TRBJ2-1
CDR3 protein: CSARSTSSYNEQFF
CDR3 DNA: TGCAGTGCTAGATCCACGAGCTCCTACAATGAGCAGTTCTTC

D gene: NA
clone size: few
V gene: TRBV20-1
J gene: TRBJ1-6
CDR3 protein: CSARRTGLVGDSPLHF
CDR3 DNA: TGCAGTGCTAGACGTACAGGGTTGGTAGGAGATTCACCCCTCCACTTT

D gene: NA
clone size: few
V gene: TRBV7-1
J gene: TRBJ1-5
CDR3 protein: CASSASVSNQPQHF
CDR3 DNA: TGTGCCAGCAGCGCCTCGGTGAGCAATCAGCCCCAGCATTTT

D gene: NA
clone size: many
V gene: TRBV5-1
J gene: TRBJ1-3
CDR3 protein: CASSPVGQTGNTIYF
CDR3 DNA: TGCGCCAGCAGCCCTGTGGGCCAGACTGGAAACACCATATATTTT

D gene: NA
clone size: many
V gene: TRBV29-1
J gene: TRBJ1-2
CDR3 protein: CSVILSRTDYGYTF
CDR3 DNA: TGCAGCGTCATCCTATCTCGGACGGACTATGGCTACACCTTC

D gene: TRBD1
clone size: few
V gene: TRBV6-1
J gene: TRBJ2-3
CDR3 protein: CASKDRVNTDTQYF
CDR3 DNA: TGTGCCAGCAAAGACAGGGTGAACACAGATACGCAGTATTTT

D gene: NA
clone size: NA
V gene: TRBV5-6
J gene: TRBJ1-5
CDR3 protein: CAMGPGPSNQPQHF
CDR3 DNA: TGTGCCATGGGCCCCGGTCCGAGCAATCAGCCCCAGCATTTT

D gene: TRBD2
clone size: few
V gene: TRBV15
J gene: TRBJ2-1
CDR3 protein: CATSRRGTSGNEQFF
CDR3 DNA: TGTGCCACCAGCAGACGCGGGACTAGCGGCAATGAGCAGTTCTTC

D gene: NA
clone size: few
V gene: TRBV20-1
J gene: TRBJ2-6
CDR3 protein: CSASPVGAPGANVLTF
CDR3 DNA: TGCAGTGCTAGCCCCGTTGGGGCGCCTGGGGCCAACGTCCTGACTTTC

D gene: NA
clone size: NA
V gene: TRBV18
J gene: TRBJ2-3
CDR3 protein: CASSPRAASTDTQYF
CDR3 DNA: TGTGCCAGCTCACCGAGGGCGGCTAGCACAGATACGCAGTATTTT

D gene: TRBD1
clone size: NA
V gene: TRBV4-3
J gene: TRBJ2-1
CDR3 protein: CASSPRTGFYNEQFF
CDR3 DNA: TGCGCCAGCAGCCCTAGGACAGGGTTCTACAATGAGCAGTTCTTC

D gene: NA
clone size: NA
V gene: TRBV20-1
J gene: TRBJ1-1
CDR3 protein: CSARGQIEAFF
CDR3 DNA: TGCAGTGCTAGAGGGCAGATTGAAGCTTTCTTT

D gene: NA
clone size: few
V gene: TRBV20-1
J gene: TRBJ1-5
CDR3 protein: CSAREDNNQPQHF
CDR3 DNA: TGCAGTGCTAGAGAGGACAACAATCAGCCCCAGCATTTT

D gene: NA
clone size: NA
V gene: TRBV6-5
J gene: TRBJ2-5
CDR3 protein: CASSYAADQETQYF
CDR3 DNA: TGTGCCAGCAGTTACGCGGCCGATCAAGAGACCCAGTACTTC

D gene: NA
clone size: few
V gene: TRBV7-8
J gene: TRBJ2-7
CDR3 protein: CASSFSRVPGEQYF
CDR3 DNA: TGTGCCAGCAGCTTTAGCCGGGTACCGGGCGAGCAGTACTTC

D gene: TRBD2
clone size: few
V gene: TRBV7-2
J gene: TRBJ2-2
CDR3 protein: CASSLGTKPGELFF
CDR3 DNA: TGTGCCAGCAGCCTCGGGACTAAACCCGGGGAGCTGTTTTTT

D gene: NA
clone size: few
V gene: TRBV29-1
J gene: TRBJ2-6
CDR3 protein: CSVFSGANVLTF
CDR3 DNA: TGCAGCGTTTTTTCTGGGGCCAACGTCCTGACTTTC

D gene: TRBD1
clone size: NA
V gene: TRBV11-1
J gene: TRBJ2-2
CDR3 protein: CATTTPPTGTMRNIGGELFF
CDR3 DNA: TGTGCCACCACGACCCCCCCGACAGGGACAATGAGGAATATCGGCGGGGAGCTGTTTTTT

D gene: NA
clone size: many
V gene: TRBV5-1
J gene: TRBJ1-4
CDR3 protein: CASRSLGRSNEKLFF
CDR3 DNA: TGCGCCAGCCGGTCCCTGGGCCGATCTAATGAAAAACTGTTTTTT

D gene: NA
clone size: many
V gene: TRBV12-3/TRBV12-4
J gene: TRBJ2-1
CDR3 protein: CASSLDGVSYNEQFF
CDR3 DNA: TGTGCCAGCAGTTTAGATGGAGTCTCCTACAATGAGCAGTTCTTC

D gene: TRBD1
clone size: few
V gene: TRBV29-1
J gene: TRBJ2-2
CDR3 protein: CSVGGTGGTFSGELFF
CDR3 DNA: TGCAGCGTTGGGGGGACAGGGGGTACCTTCTCCGGGGAGCTGTTTTTT

D gene: NA
clone size: NA
V gene: TRBV27
J gene: TRBJ1-4
CDR3 protein: CASSFTGWAGEKLFF
CDR3 DNA: TGTGCCAGCAGCTTTACAGGGTGGGCGGGTGAAAAACTGTTTTTT

D gene: TRBD2
clone size: many
V gene: TRBV11-2
J gene: TRBJ2-1
CDR3 protein: CASSPRLAPSYNEQFF
CDR3 DNA: TGTGCCAGCAGCCCGCGACTAGCCCCATCCTACAATGAGCAGTTCTTC

D gene: NA
clone size: NA
V gene: TRBV6-1
J gene: TRBJ2-5
CDR3 protein: CASRPPEIQETQYF
CDR3 DNA: TGTGCCAGCAGGCCCCCGGAAATCCAAGAGACCCAGTACTTC

D gene: NA
clone size: once
V gene: TRBV18
J gene: TRBJ2-7
CDR3 protein: CASSRATGSCEQYF
CDR3 DNA: TGTGCCAGCTCCCGAGCGACGGGATCCTGCGAGCAGTACTTC

D gene: NA
clone size: many
V gene: TRBV5-1
J gene: TRBJ2-7
CDR3 protein: CASSLGPSSYEQYF
CDR3 DNA: TGCGCCAGCAGCTTAGGACCGAGCTCCTACGAGCAGTACTTC

D gene: NA
clone size: NA
V gene: TRBV28
J gene: TRBJ1-6
CDR3 protein: CASNRRGSSYNSPLHF
CDR3 DNA: TGTGCCAGCAACCGACGGGGGAGCTCCTATAATTCACCCCTCCACTTT

D gene: TRBD1
clone size: few
V gene: TRBV20-1
J gene: TRBJ1-1
CDR3 protein: CSATAPGQGNTEAFF
CDR3 DNA: TGCAGTGCAACCGCTCCAGGACAGGGAAACACTGAAGCTTTCTTT

D gene: TRBD1
clone size: few
V gene: TRBV7-2
J gene: TRBJ1-2
CDR3 protein: CASTLQGARAYGYTF
CDR3 DNA: TGTGCCAGCACCCTACAGGGGGCGCGGGCATACGGCTACACCTTC

D gene: NA
clone size: NA
V gene: TRBV27
J gene: TRBJ2-7
CDR3 protein: CASSPWPGREQYF
CDR3 DNA: TGTGCCAGCAGCCCTTGGCCGGGGAGAGAGCAGTACTTC

D gene: TRBD1
clone size: once
V gene: TRBV20-1
J gene: TRBJ2-7
CDR3 protein: CSASQGASEQYF
CDR3 DNA: TGCAGTGCTAGCCAGGGGGCAAGCGAGCAGTACTTC

D gene: TRBD2
clone size: many
V gene: TRBV6-1
J gene: TRBJ2-3
CDR3 protein: CASRPLAGVITDTQYF
CDR3 DNA: TGTGCCAGCAGACCACTAGCGGGAGTGATCACAGATACGCAGTATTTT

D gene: TRBD1
clone size: many
V gene: TRBV12-3/TRBV12-4
J gene: TRBJ2-7
CDR3 protein: CASSFAGGDEQYF
CDR3 DNA: TGTGCCAGCAGTTTCGCAGGGGGCGACGAGCAGTACTTC

D gene: NA
clone size: NA
V gene: TRBV20-1
J gene: TRBJ2-1
CDR3 protein: CSARVGLAHHYNEQFF
CDR3 DNA: TGCAGTGCTAGAGTAGGATTAGCGCATCACTACAATGAGCAGTTCTTC

D gene: TRBD2
clone size: NA
V gene: TRBV29-1
J gene: TRBJ2-7
CDR3 protein: CSALSGPSYEQYF
CDR3 DNA: TGCAGCGCCCTTAGCGGGCCTTCCTACGAGCAGTACTTC

D gene: NA
clone size: few
V gene: TRBV27
J gene: TRBJ2-2
CDR3 protein: CASSTPTRAPGELFF
CDR3 DNA: TGTGCCAGCAGTACCCCGACTAGGGCTCCCGGGGAGCTGTTTTTT

D gene: NA
clone size: many
V gene: TRBV29-1
J gene: TRBJ2-5
CDR3 protein: CSVKAGHYGESYF
CDR3 DNA: TGCAGCGTTAAGGCGGGACATTATGGAGAGTCGTACTTC

D gene: NA
clone size: NA
V gene: TRBV20-1
J gene: TRBJ2-4
CDR3 protein: CSALGPREFKNIQYF
CDR3 DNA: TGCAGTGCACTCGGGCCCAGAGAATTCAAAAACATTCAGTACTTC

D gene: NA
clone size: many
V gene: TRBV7-2
J gene: TRBJ1-5
CDR3 protein: CASSLEAGPGQPQHF
CDR3 DNA: TGTGCCAGCAGCTTAGAGGCAGGGCCCGGTCAGCCCCAGCATTTT

D gene: TRBD1
clone size: few
V gene: TRBV4-3
J gene: TRBJ1-2
CDR3 protein: CASSRYSRGGEVYTF
CDR3 DNA: TGCGCCAGCAGCCGCTACAGCAGAGGGGGCGAAGTCTACACCTTC

D gene: NA
clone size: few
V gene: TRBV7-2
J gene: TRBJ2-2
CDR3 protein: CASSLVWGHGELFF
CDR3 DNA: TGTGCCAGCAGCTTAGTATGGGGGCACGGGGAGCTGTTTTTT

D gene: TRBD1
clone size: few
V gene: TRBV12-3/TRBV12-4
J gene: TRBJ2-5
CDR3 protein: CASNPLGRGQETQYF
CDR3 DNA: TGTGCCAGCAATCCGCTCGGCAGGGGGCAAGAGACCCAGTACTTC

D gene: NA
clone size: NA
V gene: TRBV30
J gene: TRBJ2-1
CDR3 protein: CAWSRRGTLNEQFF
CDR3 DNA: TGTGCCTGGAGTAGGCGGGGCACCCTTAATGAGCAGTTCTTC